These 5 T cell receptor beta chains share one sample of origin, sequenced in a study of regulatory T cells in long-lasting Graves disease. Building of the TCR beta libraries involved iRepertoire HTBI primers and Arm-PCR of CDR3 regions. Each CDR3 protein gets one entry after TCRdb re-called the multiplex PCR reads with MiXCR. The table records hundreds of thousands of distinct CDR3 sequences, around 15% of them present only once. The time point denotes: newly diagnosed GD, antithyroid drugs for less than 3 months. Construction of the TCR library relied on RNA isolated from PBMCs. These same data were also listed under a study on T cells in Graves' hyperthyroidism and ophthalmopathy.

The material was peripheral blood mononuclear cells (PBMCs), obtained at new diagnosis, from a patient treated with antithyroid drugs. The source of these receptors is a woman aged 35-65 years with Graves disease.

The table lists this clonotype with many counts. The genes are TRBV12-3 or TRBV12-4 and TRBJ1-1; maybe TRBD1 (5 bases). CDR3 length: 17 amino acids. V shed 8 bases and J shed 0 bases, with 22 bases lying between them. CDR3 nucleotides: TGTGCCAGCGGAGTTTACACTCCAGGGTTGGTGAACACTGAAGCTTTCTTT. This gives the protein CASGVYTPGLVNTEAFF.

This chain joins TRBV12-3 or TRBV12-4 and TRBJ2-5; D tentatively fits TRBD1 or TRBD2 (5 bases each). The V end was cut by 5 bases, the J end by 0 bases, with 13 bases between. There are 15 residues in the CDR3. CDR3 nucleotides: TGTGCCAGCAGTCTGGGGGATTTGTACCAAGAGACCCAGTACTTC. Protein product: CASSLGDLYQETQYF.

The table lists this clonotype with a few counts. CDR3 loop: CASTAQVNTGELFF. CDR3 nucleotides: TGTGCCAGCACGGCCCAGGTCAACACCGGGGAGCTGTTTTTT. This chain links TRBV12-3 or TRBV12-4 with TRBJ2-2; D is unresolved. The CDR3 extends over 14 amino acids. V lost 7 bases and J 2 bases, leaving 11 bases between the germline ends.

The V and J genes are TRBV9 and TRBJ2-5; 9 nucleotides agree with TRBD1. V gave up 4 bases and J gave up 5 bases; unmatched junction bases: 9. This CDR3 contains 15 residues. Per the germline V gene, CDR1 is SGDLS and CDR2 is YYNGEE. The CDR3 reads CASSPGQGSKETQYF. The CDR3 region has the DNA TGTGCCAGCAGCCCGGGACAGGGATCGAAGGAGACCCAGTACTTC.

This clonotype was seen ten or more times. The V and J genes are TRBV19 and TRBJ1-5, with a possible D match to TRBD1 (5 bases). The CDR3 totals 15 residues. CDR1 LNHDA and CDR2 SQIVND come from the germline V gene (reference sequence). Trimming removed 8 bases from V and 0 bases from J, with 14 bases in between. CDR3 amino acids: CASGQPTFSNQPQHF. The DNA for the CDR3 is TGTGCCAGTGGACAACCTACCTTTAGCAATCAGCCCCAGCATTTT. Together with reference TRBV19 and TRBJ1-5, the CDR3 gives the full variable domain: DGGITQSPKYLFRKEGQNVTLSCEQNLNHDAMYWYRQDPGQGLRLIYYSQIVNDFQKGDIAEGYSVSREKKESFPLTVTSAQKNPTAFYLCASGQPTFSNQPQHFGDGTRLSIL.